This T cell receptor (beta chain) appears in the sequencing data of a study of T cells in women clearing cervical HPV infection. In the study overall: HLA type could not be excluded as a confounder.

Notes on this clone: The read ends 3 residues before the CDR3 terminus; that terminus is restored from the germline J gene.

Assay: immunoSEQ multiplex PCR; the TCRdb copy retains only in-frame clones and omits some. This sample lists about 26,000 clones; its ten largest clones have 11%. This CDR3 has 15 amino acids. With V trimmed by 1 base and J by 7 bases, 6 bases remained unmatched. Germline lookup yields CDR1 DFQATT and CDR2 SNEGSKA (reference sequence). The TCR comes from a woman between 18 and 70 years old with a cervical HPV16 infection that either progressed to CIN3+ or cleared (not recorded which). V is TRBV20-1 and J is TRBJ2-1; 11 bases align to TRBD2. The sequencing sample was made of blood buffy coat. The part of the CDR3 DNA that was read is TGCAGTGCTAGAGGACTAACTAGCGGGAGTAATGAG. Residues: CSARGLTSGSNE. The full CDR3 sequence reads CSARGLTSGSNEQFF.